Listed below are T cell receptor beta chains from one sample, sequenced in a study of Ad26.COV2.S vaccination and SARS-CoV-2 variants. Repertoires were generated with immunoSEQ multiplex PCR, while TCRdb's copy carries only in-frame clones and drops some. The sample includes approximately 400,000 clones, roughly 81% of them seen just once. The source was peripheral blood, collected in a trial of Ad26.COV2.S vaccine versus placebo. Source of these receptors: a person between 18 and 60 years old who received the Ad26.COV2.S COVID-19 vaccine or a placebo. The CDR3 runs from the conserved cysteine through the conserved F or W.

CDR3aa: CASDQRGYNEQFF
len: 13
j_gene: TRBJ2-1
v_gene: TRBV7-2

CDR3aa: CASSLPQGRVTGANVLTF
len: 18
j_gene: TRBJ2-6
v_gene: TRBV27

CDR3aa: CASTVAGGSYEQYF
len: 14
j_gene: TRBJ2-7
v_gene: TRBV6-5

CDR3aa: CASSLLRGQQYF
len: 12
j_gene: TRBJ2-7
v_gene: TRBV27

CDR3aa: CASSFQGTGELFF
len: 13
j_gene: TRBJ2-2
v_gene: TRBV11-2

CDR3aa: CAWSVPVESPLHF
len: 13
j_gene: TRBJ1-6
v_gene: TRBV30

CDR3aa: CAWRSSGANVLTF
len: 13
j_gene: TRBJ2-6
v_gene: TRBV30

CDR3aa: CASSTSRDQETQYF
len: 14
j_gene: TRBJ2-5
v_gene: TRBV2

CDR3aa: CASRRLSGELFF
len: 12
j_gene: TRBJ2-2
v_gene: TRBV28

CDR3aa: CASSLGQSSRHEQYF
len: 15
j_gene: TRBJ2-7
v_gene: TRBV7-9

CDR3aa: CASSLGPNYGYTF
len: 13
j_gene: TRBJ1-2
v_gene: TRBV28

CDR3aa: CSARVETDYTQYF
len: 13
j_gene: TRBJ2-3
v_gene: TRBV20-1

CDR3aa: CASSLSAGAGQETQYF
len: 16
j_gene: TRBJ2-5
v_gene: TRBV5-4

CDR3aa: CASSIEVNSPLHF
len: 13
j_gene: TRBJ1-6
v_gene: TRBV19

CDR3aa: CASSSQAGPYYEQYF
len: 15
j_gene: TRBJ2-7
v_gene: TRBV7-2

CDR3aa: CASSQEGETQYF
len: 12
j_gene: TRBJ2-5
v_gene: TRBV3-1/TRBV3-2

CDR3aa: CASRGGHLRDEQFF
len: 14
j_gene: TRBJ2-1
v_gene: TRBV19

CDR3aa: CASSGGQGADEQYF
len: 14
j_gene: TRBJ2-7
v_gene: TRBV9

CDR3aa: CASTAPGTNEKLFF
len: 14
j_gene: TRBJ1-4
v_gene: TRBV28

CDR3aa: CASSLRLIVGQETQYF
len: 16
j_gene: TRBJ2-5
v_gene: TRBV11-2

CDR3aa: CAGTSDYNEQFF
len: 12
j_gene: TRBJ2-1
v_gene: TRBV30

CDR3aa: CASSLFGDRGGSGANVLTF
len: 19
j_gene: TRBJ2-6
v_gene: TRBV27

CDR3aa: CASSPRTGNEQFF
len: 13
j_gene: TRBJ2-1
v_gene: TRBV7-9

CDR3aa: CASSYRDRVDTQYF
len: 14
j_gene: TRBJ2-3
v_gene: TRBV6-2/TRBV6-3

CDR3aa: CASSYGTVNTEAFF
len: 14
j_gene: TRBJ1-1
v_gene: TRBV28

CDR3aa: CASSYGQGAFGGETQYF
len: 17
j_gene: TRBJ2-5
v_gene: TRBV7-2

CDR3aa: CSVQRGTGTTEAFF
len: 14
j_gene: TRBJ1-1
v_gene: TRBV29-1

CDR3aa: CASSLQGLAGGTRETQYF
len: 18
j_gene: TRBJ2-5
v_gene: TRBV5-6

CDR3aa: CASSSTGVDTDTQYF
len: 15
j_gene: TRBJ2-3
v_gene: TRBV7-2

CDR3aa: CASSLVAQATQYF
len: 13
j_gene: TRBJ2-5
v_gene: TRBV11-3

CDR3aa: CASLNRVVEANYGYTF
len: 16
j_gene: TRBJ1-2
v_gene: TRBV5-5

CDR3aa: CASSQDVRPRNQPQHF
len: 16
j_gene: TRBJ1-5
v_gene: TRBV4-3

CDR3aa: CASSPVAGDSTDTQYF
len: 16
j_gene: TRBJ2-3
v_gene: TRBV18

CDR3aa: CASRVMGTPEAFF
len: 13
j_gene: TRBJ1-1
v_gene: TRBV27

CDR3aa: CASSSQQGAEAFF
len: 13
j_gene: TRBJ1-1
v_gene: TRBV7-9

CDR3aa: CASSLRWRESYTDTQYF
len: 17
j_gene: TRBJ2-3
v_gene: TRBV7-2

CDR3aa: CASQMTASNQPQHF
len: 14
j_gene: TRBJ1-5
v_gene: TRBV2

CDR3aa: CASSQEGRYTDTQYF
len: 15
j_gene: TRBJ2-3
v_gene: TRBV4-1

CDR3aa: CASNRDRGADTQYF
len: 14
j_gene: TRBJ2-3
v_gene: TRBV2

CDR3aa: CASGLGDSGRVNEQFF
len: 16
j_gene: TRBJ2-1
v_gene: TRBV12-5

CDR3aa: CASSAGQRYFGYTF
len: 14
j_gene: TRBJ1-2
v_gene: TRBV7-9

CDR3aa: CASSVGGNTGELFF
len: 14
j_gene: TRBJ2-2
v_gene: TRBV9

CDR3aa: CASSLDRSLMGVRETQYF
len: 18
j_gene: TRBJ2-5
v_gene: TRBV11-2

CDR3aa: CATSEGTGGDIQYF
len: 14
j_gene: TRBJ2-4
v_gene: TRBV24-1

CDR3aa: CASSQGSQGGGYTF
len: 14
j_gene: TRBJ1-2
v_gene: TRBV4-1

CDR3aa: CASSSVRGKDTQYF
len: 14
j_gene: TRBJ2-3
v_gene: TRBV11-2

CDR3aa: CASSSAGTGDYGYTF
len: 15
j_gene: TRBJ1-2
v_gene: TRBV6-2/TRBV6-3

CDR3aa: CASSLPTPNWMESYNEQFF
len: 19
j_gene: TRBJ2-1
v_gene: TRBV5-4

CDR3aa: CASSEFAANTEAFF
len: 14
j_gene: TRBJ1-1
v_gene: TRBV6-1

CDR3aa: CAWSLDTGVAFF
len: 12
j_gene: TRBJ1-1
v_gene: TRBV30

CDR3aa: CARSTTGEPNYGYTF
len: 15
j_gene: TRBJ1-2
v_gene: TRBV18

CDR3aa: CASSFTQTSGMDEQFF
len: 16
j_gene: TRBJ2-1
v_gene: TRBV7-2

CDR3aa: CASSPRGHSCTDTQYF
len: 16
j_gene: TRBJ2-3
v_gene: TRBV23-1

CDR3aa: CASSIGLAGVGSYNEQFF
len: 18
j_gene: TRBJ2-1
v_gene: TRBV19

CDR3aa: CASSPRQGTTDTQYF
len: 15
j_gene: TRBJ2-3
v_gene: TRBV5-1

CDR3aa: CASSVAGSYEQYF
len: 13
j_gene: TRBJ2-7
v_gene: TRBV28

CDR3aa: CASSPRHDHYEQYF
len: 14
j_gene: TRBJ2-7
v_gene: TRBV6-5